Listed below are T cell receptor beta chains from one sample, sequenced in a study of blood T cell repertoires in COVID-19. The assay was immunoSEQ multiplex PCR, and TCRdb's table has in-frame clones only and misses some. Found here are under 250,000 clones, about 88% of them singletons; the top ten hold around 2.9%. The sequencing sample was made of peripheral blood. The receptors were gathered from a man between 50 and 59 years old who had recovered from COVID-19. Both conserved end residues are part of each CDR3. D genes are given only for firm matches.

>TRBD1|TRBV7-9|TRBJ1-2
CASSQSSGGVGYGYTF
TGTGCCAGCAGCCAAAGTTCAGGGGGTGTAGGGTATGGCTACACCTTC
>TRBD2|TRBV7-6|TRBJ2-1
CASSLDRLAGANEQFF
TGTGCCAGCAGCTTAGACCGGCTAGCGGGAGCCAATGAGCAGTTCTTC
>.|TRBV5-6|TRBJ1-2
CASSLITVPNYGYTF
TGTGCCAGCAGCTTGATTACGGTTCCTAACTATGGCTACACCTTC
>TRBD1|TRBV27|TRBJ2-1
CASSLLTGDHEQFF
TGTGCCAGCAGTCTCTTAACAGGGGACCATGAGCAGTTCTTC
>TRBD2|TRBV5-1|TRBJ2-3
CASSLTSGTTDTQYF
TGCGCCAGCAGCCTGACTAGCGGGACGACAGATACGCAGTATTTT
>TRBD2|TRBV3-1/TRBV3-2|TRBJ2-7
CASSSRTSSGTYEQYF
TGTGCCAGCAGCTCACGGACTTCTAGCGGCACCTACGAGCAGTACTTC
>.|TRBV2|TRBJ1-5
CASSERRERQPQHF
TGTGCCAGCAGTGAAAGGAGGGAGAGACAGCCCCAGCATTTT
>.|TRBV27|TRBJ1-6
CASSFSGPSSPLHF
TGTGCCAGCAGTTTCTCAGGGCCATCTTCACCCCTCCACTTT
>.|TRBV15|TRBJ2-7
CATSRDRQETYEQYF
TGTGCCACCAGCAGAGATCGACAGGAGACCTACGAGCAGTACTTC
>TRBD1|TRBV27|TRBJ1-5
CASRAGGTNQPQHF
TGTGCCAGCAGGGCAGGGGGTACCAATCAGCCCCAGCATTTT